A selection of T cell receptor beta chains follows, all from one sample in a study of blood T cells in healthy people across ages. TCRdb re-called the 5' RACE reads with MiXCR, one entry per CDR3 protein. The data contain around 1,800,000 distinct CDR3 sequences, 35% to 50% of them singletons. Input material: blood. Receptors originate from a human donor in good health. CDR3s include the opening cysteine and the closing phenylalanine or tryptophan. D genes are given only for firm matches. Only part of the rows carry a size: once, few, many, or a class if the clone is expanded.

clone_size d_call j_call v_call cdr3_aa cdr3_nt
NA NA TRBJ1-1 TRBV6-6 CATQDSNRVTAEAFF TGTGCCACCCAAGACTCAAACAGGGTAACCGCTGAAGCTTTCTTT
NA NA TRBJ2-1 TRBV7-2 CASSFNEYNEQFF TGTGCCAGCAGCTTTAACGAATACAATGAGCAGTTCTTC
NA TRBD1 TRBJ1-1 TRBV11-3 CASSSLRGGANTEAFF TGTGCCAGCAGCTCCCTTCGAGGGGGCGCGAACACTGAAGCTTTCTTT
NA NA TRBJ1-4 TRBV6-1 CASSVAGGEKLFF TGTGCCAGCAGTGTGGCCGGGGGTGAAAAACTGTTTTTT
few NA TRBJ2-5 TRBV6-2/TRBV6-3 CASSGGGGTQYF TGTGCCAGCAGTGGGGGAGGCGGGACCCAGTACTTC
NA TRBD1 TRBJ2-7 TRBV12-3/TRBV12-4 CASSPTTGGEQYF TGTGCCAGCAGCCCGACCACAGGGGGCGAGCAGTACTTC
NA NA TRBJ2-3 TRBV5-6 CASSPFREDTQYF TGTGCCAGCAGTCCTTTTAGGGAAGATACGCAGTATTTT
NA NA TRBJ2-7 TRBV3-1 CASSQDSVLDSSYEQYF TGTGCCAGCAGCCAAGATAGCGTTTTGGACAGCTCCTACGAGCAGTACTTC
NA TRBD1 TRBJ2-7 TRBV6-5 CASRLGQGTHEQYF TGTGCCAGCAGACTGGGACAGGGGACCCACGAGCAGTACTTC
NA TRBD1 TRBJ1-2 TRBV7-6 CASSLSPLTGKGGHTF TGTGCCAGCAGCTTGTCCCCTTTGACAGGGAAGGGAGGCCACACCTTC
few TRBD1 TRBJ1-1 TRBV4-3 CTSSLWTGATQGTEAFF TGCACCAGCAGCCTTTGGACAGGGGCGACTCAGGGGACTGAAGCTTTCTTT
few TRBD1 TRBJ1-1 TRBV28 CASSTTGFRAEAFF TGTGCCAGCAGTACGACAGGGTTTAGGGCTGAAGCTTTCTTT
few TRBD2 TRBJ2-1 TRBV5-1 CASSPPSGGGYGEQFF TGCGCCAGCAGCCCCCCAAGCGGGGGAGGCTATGGTGAGCAGTTCTTC
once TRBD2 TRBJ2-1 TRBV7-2 CATGGGGAWNEQFF TGTGCCACTGGCGGCGGGGGGGCCTGGAATGAGCAGTTCTTC
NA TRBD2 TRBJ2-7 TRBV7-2 CASSRGTSGDRGGPQYF TGTGCCAGCAGCCGTGGGACTAGCGGGGACCGCGGAGGGCCCCAGTACTTC